This TCR beta chain came from a study of PD-L1 blockade in urothelial cancer (dated by TCRdb to 2017 to 2019). About the study as a whole: Every patient began therapy at some point between 2013 and 2015 and was given atezolizumab 1,200 mg intravenously every 3 weeks. About 90% of the 29 patients were identified as males with urothelial cancer of bladder origin, and a prior smoking history was reported by 18 of 29 patients. An ECOG performance status of 0 or 1 was recorded for the patients, and 0 to 3 prior chemotherapy regimens had been received by the patients. Blood samples were analyzed at two time points: 3 weeks after treatment start (second dose) and 6 weeks after treatment start. Blood samples yielded a median of around 130,000 T cells and approximately 83,000 unique TCRs, with median clonality 0.080. An exploratory multi-omic analysis was conducted of the somatic, immune and clinical correlates of response to PD-L1 blockade with atezolizumab in urothelial cancer. Pretreatment tumor samples, along with matched peripheral blood collected serially before and after atezolizumab treatment, underwent TCR sequencing. Durable clinical benefit was defined as a progression-free survival longer than 6 months, and TCR features were additionally tested against progression-free survival and overall survival. In the same patients, pretreatment tumors underwent whole exome sequencing and RNA sequencing in addition to TCR sequencing. Durable clinical benefit was achieved by nine patients but not by the remaining 20. Just over 28 patients had pretreatment blood TCR-seq, about 25 had at least one posttreatment blood collection, and about 25 had tumor TCR-seq.

The CDR3 has 14 amino acids, counting the end cysteine and phenylalanine. Only the CDR3 DNA is retained, 42 bases long and in frame from the first base. Deletion took 8 bases off V and 1 base off J, with a span of 13 bases between the germline ends. From a lookup of the germline V gene, CDR1 and CDR2 are SNHLY and FYNNEI. The intended sense of this specimen's time point label: pretreatment peripheral blood. The cohort included 29 patients with locally advanced or metastatic urothelial carcinoma who were treated at Memorial Sloan Kettering on a trial protocol. Peripheral blood mononuclear cells were collected pretreatment and during treatment, with between 1 and 8 total time points obtained per patient. The Qiagen DNeasy Blood extraction kit was used to purify genomic DNA from total PBMCs and tumor samples. Collected pretreatment and during treatment, PBMCs were isolated and stored as previously described.

The full study reports these points: A pretreatment peripheral blood TCR clonality below the median was linked to improved progression-free and overall survival. Patients with durable benefit showed greater expansion of tumor-associated TCR clones in peripheral blood 3 weeks after starting treatment (n ≈ 22, p = 0.022). Because the sample size was small (n ≈ 31) and many exploratory analyses were performed, the results are intended to be hypothesis-generating.

With respect to this clone: Its binding antigen is unknown. Base qualities are not recorded, but no much larger clone differs from it by a single base.

To estimate absolute template abundance from read counts, synthetic TCR analog templates were spiked into each PCR. Using the immunoSEQ assay, TCRbeta CDR3 regions were amplified from genomic DNA with bias-controlled V and J gene primers. Sequencing of rearranged TCRbeta segments was done at approximately 20X coverage. The original methods were these. Clustering was used to correct sequencing errors, and CDR3s were annotated against IMGT to assign V, D and J genes. Downstream analyses used only productive TCRbeta rearrangements and left out out-of-frame or stop-codon sequences. To compute clonality, Shannon entropy was normalized by the log of the number of unique productive sequences and then subtracted from one. Fisher's exact test with Benjamini-Hochberg correction, at a threshold of adjusted p below 0.01, was used to find clones that differed between time points or between blood and tumor. The table was pulled from immuneACCESS by TCRdb, which kept in-frame rearrangements only. Such tables lose some clones; where checked, under half of the loss comes from unresolved V genes, and the rest has no known cause. The D gene and trimming were derived from the DNA, and the V and J assignments and clone size from that table. The sample includes under 95,000 clones, with around 84% observed a single time. The top ten constitute approximately 2% of the sample.

The receptor's source is a man in his sixties with urothelial cancer. Source: PBMCs, taken around atezolizumab (anti-PD-L1) treatment. This chain is built from TRBV2 and TRBJ2-3; TRBD1 might be the D gene, on 5 matching bases. The CDR3 region has the sequence CASSDILRTDTQYF. The DNA is TGTGCCAGCTCGGACATTTTACGCACAGATACGCAGTATTTT. This CDR3, with the reference TRBV2 and TRBJ2-3 proteins standing in past its ends, gives the full variable domain EPEVTQTPSHQVTQMGQEVILRCVPISNHLYFYWYRQILGQKVEFLVSFYNNEISEKSEIFDDQFSVERPDGSNFTLKIRSTKLEDSAMYFCASSDILRTDTQYFGPGTRLTVL.